The rows below give T cell receptor beta chains drawn from one sample of a study of blood T cell repertoires in COVID-19. Generated by immunoSEQ multiplex PCR, the TCRdb table keeps only in-frame clones and is missing some. The table includes over 200,000 clones, 86% detected once. Material for sequencing was PBMCs or T cells enriched from blood (not recorded which). Every receptor here comes from a man aged 18-30 years who had recovered from COVID-19. Each CDR3 is given with its conserved first and last residue. D genes are given only for firm matches. The size of a clone is reported for some rows only, either as once, few or many, or as a class for expanded clones.

.	TRBV7-9	TRBJ2-5	.	TGTGCCCTACGTATTGGGGGGAGAGAAGAGACCCAGTACTTC	CALRIGGREETQYF
.	TRBV21-1	TRBJ2-7	.	TGTGCCAGCAGCAATCCTCCTAGCGCCTACGAGCAGTACTTC	CASSNPPSAYEQYF
.	TRBV4-2	TRBJ2-3	.	TGTGCCAGCAGCCGTCACTCGGGTACCACAGATACGCAGTATTTT	CASSRHSGTTDTQYF
.	TRBV6-5	TRBJ2-5	few	TGTGCCAGCAGTCCCGGGACAAGCCAGTACTTC	CASSPGTSQYF
.	TRBV2	TRBJ2-6	.	TGTGCCAGCAGTGAACCGGGTTCGGTACTACTCACTGGGGCCAACGTCCTGACTTTC	CASSEPGSVLLTGANVLTF
TRBD2	TRBV4-2	TRBJ2-5	once	TGTGCCAGCAGCCAGGATACTAGCGGGGGGTTCCAAGAGACCCAGTACTTC	CASSQDTSGGFQETQYF
.	TRBV27	TRBJ2-3	.	TGTGCCAGCAGTTTGGTTAGCGGAAACACAGATACGCAGTATTTT	CASSLVSGNTDTQYF
TRBD1	TRBV5-1	TRBJ2-2	.	TGCGCCAGCAGCTTCGGGACAGGGGGGGCCGAGAAGCTGTTTTTT	CASSFGTGGAEKLFF
TRBD1	TRBV19	TRBJ1-5	many	TGTGCCAGTCGACCCGGGACAGTCAATCAGCCCCAGCATTTT	CASRPGTVNQPQHF
.	TRBV4-1	TRBJ2-7	.	TGCGCCAGCAGCCAAGATCCGGCAGGGGAGCAGTACTTC	CASSQDPAGEQYF
TRBD2	TRBV19	TRBJ2-5	.	TGTGCCAGTAGAATTAGCGGGGCAGAGACCCAGTACTTC	CASRISGAETQYF
.	TRBV7-9	TRBJ1-2	.	TGTGCCAGCAGCTGGGACACCGCTAACTATGGCTACACCTTC	CASSWDTANYGYTF
TRBD1	TRBV5-4	TRBJ1-6	.	TGTGCCAGCAGCCCCGACAGGGACTCACCCCTCCACTTT	CASSPDRDSPLHF
.	TRBV2	TRBJ2-7	few	TGTGCCAGCAGTGAAGAGGTCAGCGTCTTCTACGAGCAGTACTTC	CASSEEVSVFYEQYF
.	TRBV28	TRBJ1-2	.	TGTGCCAGCAGTCTAGGCTCTAACTATGGCTACACCTTC	CASSLGSNYGYTF
.	TRBV6-5	TRBJ1-5	.	TGTGCCAGCAGTTACTCGTCAGGGGGCAATCAGCCCCAGCATTTT	CASSYSSGGNQPQHF
TRBD1	TRBV29-1	TRBJ2-3	.	TGCAGCGTTGAATTGGGCACAGGGGGAGGAGATACGCAGTATTTT	CSVELGTGGGDTQYF
.	TRBV11-2	TRBJ2-7	.	TGTGCCAGCAGCTCTACGGAGCTTGTACTTACCGAGCAGTACTTC	CASSSTELVLTEQYF
TRBD1	TRBV27	TRBJ1-6	.	TGTGCCAGCAGTTTATTTACCCCGGGACAGCGTAATTCACCCCTCCACTTT	CASSLFTPGQRNSPLHF
TRBD1	TRBV11-3	TRBJ1-3	.	TGTGCCAGCAGCGTTGACAGGGGCGGAAACACCATATATTTT	CASSVDRGGNTIYF
TRBD2	TRBV25-1	TRBJ2-5	.	TGTGCCAGCAGTGAATCGGCTGGACTAGGGACCCAGTACTTC	CASSESAGLGTQYF
.	TRBV5-6	TRBJ1-2	.	TGTGCCAGCAGCTTGCAGACAGACTATGGCTACACCTTC	CASSLQTDYGYTF
TRBD1	TRBV27	TRBJ2-2	.	TGTGCCAGCAGTGCAGGGGGCAGCGGGGAGCTGTTTTTT	CASSAGGSGELFF
TRBD1	TRBV6-1	TRBJ1-2	few	TGTGCCAGCAGTGATGGGACAGGACCAAACTATGGCTACACCTTC	CASSDGTGPNYGYTF
.	TRBV30	TRBJ2-7	.	TGTGCCTGGTCGGGGGACGAGCAGTACTTC	CAWSGDEQYF
.	TRBV10-1	TRBJ2-1	.	TGCGCCAGCAGTGATCCGGTCAACAATGAGCAGTTCTTC	CASSDPVNNEQFF
.	TRBV30	TRBJ1-6	.	TGTGCCTGGAGTGCGGAGGGGACCCCTAATTCACCCCTCCACTTT	CAWSAEGTPNSPLHF
.	TRBV11-3	TRBJ1-5	.	TGTGCCAGCAGCTTAGCAGGTAGCAATCAGCCCCAGCATTTT	CASSLAGSNQPQHF
.	TRBV7-9	TRBJ1-2	.	TGTGCCAGCAGCTTACAGTTAAGGGAGAACTATGGCTACACCTTC	CASSLQLRENYGYTF
.	TRBV5-1	TRBJ1-1	.	TGCGCCAGCAGCTTGCGGGACACCACCACTGAAGCTTTCTTT	CASSLRDTTTEAFF
.	TRBV4-1	TRBJ2-1	.	TGCGCCAGCAGCCGAGATAGTACGGGAGACAATGAGCAGTTCTTC	CASSRDSTGDNEQFF
TRBD1	TRBV11-2	TRBJ1-4	once	TGTGCCAGCAAATCCGGACAGGGGATCGAAAAACTGTTTTTT	CASKSGQGIEKLFF
.	TRBV11-3	TRBJ2-5	.	TGTGCCAGCAGCTTATCGTGGGCCACCCAAGAGACCCAGTACTTC	CASSLSWATQETQYF
TRBD2	TRBV14	TRBJ2-1	.	TGTGCCAGCAGCAGGGCGGGGGGTTTTAAGTTCTTC	CASSRAGGFKFF
TRBD1	TRBV2	TRBJ2-1	.	TGTGCCAGCACTGCCGACAGGGGCTCCTACAATGAGCAGTTCTTC	CASTADRGSYNEQFF
TRBD1	TRBV18	TRBJ2-1	.	TGTGCCAGCTCGTCAGGACAGGGGGCCACCTACAATGAGCAGTTCTTC	CASSSGQGATYNEQFF
TRBD1	TRBV28	TRBJ1-1	.	TGTGCCAGCAGTGCCGGGACAGGGACCACTGAAGCTTTCTTT	CASSAGTGTTEAFF
.	TRBV19	TRBJ2-7	.	TGTGCCAGTAGTCCGGGACACCCCTCCTACGAGCAGTACTTC	CASSPGHPSYEQYF
.	TRBV5-1	TRBJ1-6	.	TGCGCCAGCAGCTTGGCGGGGGACTTGACCTCACCCCTCCACTTT	CASSLAGDLTSPLHF
.	TRBV2	TRBJ1-2	.	TGTGCCAGCAGCACGGGTTGGGACTATGGCTACACCTTC	CASSTGWDYGYTF
TRBD1	TRBV10-3	TRBJ1-5	.	TGTGCCATCAGGGGACAGGACGGCCAGCCCCAGCATTTT	CAIRGQDGQPQHF
.	TRBV12-3/TRBV12-4	TRBJ1-2	.	TGTGCCAGCAGTTTATACAGGGACAAGGGCTACACCTTC	CASSLYRDKGYTF
.	TRBV7-8	TRBJ1-6	.	TGTGCCACTCGCGGGGGGGCCGCGACTGAATATAATTCACCCCTCCACTTT	CATRGGAATEYNSPLHF
.	TRBV9	TRBJ2-3	.	TGTGCCAGCAGCGCCGGTAGAGAGGGTTCTAGCACAGATACGCAGTATTTT	CASSAGREGSSTDTQYF
.	TRBV27	TRBJ1-2	.	TGTGCCAGCAGGGACGACGGACTCTATGGCTACACCTTC	CASRDDGLYGYTF
.	TRBV3-1/TRBV3-2	TRBJ1-2	.	TGTGCCAGCAGCCGGACAGATACTAACTATGGCTACACCTTC	CASSRTDTNYGYTF
.	TRBV10-3	TRBJ1-5	.	TGTGCCATCAGTGCGGACAGTAGCAATCAGCCCCAGCATTTT	CAISADSSNQPQHF
.	TRBV18	TRBJ1-3	once	TGTGCCAGCTCTAGTGAGCGGGACACCATATATTTT	CASSSERDTIYF